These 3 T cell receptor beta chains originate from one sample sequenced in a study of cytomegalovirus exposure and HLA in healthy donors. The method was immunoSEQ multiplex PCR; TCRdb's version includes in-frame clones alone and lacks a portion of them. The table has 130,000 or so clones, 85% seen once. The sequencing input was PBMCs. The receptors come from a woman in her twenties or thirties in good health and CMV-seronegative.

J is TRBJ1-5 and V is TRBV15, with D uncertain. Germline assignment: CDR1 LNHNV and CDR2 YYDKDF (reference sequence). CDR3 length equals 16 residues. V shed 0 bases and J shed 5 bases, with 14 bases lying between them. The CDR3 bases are TGTGCCACCAGCAGAGACCAATTGAGAGGTGATCAGCCCCAGCATTTT. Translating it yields CATSRDQLRGDQPQHF. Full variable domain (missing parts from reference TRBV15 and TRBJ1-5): DAMVIQNPRYQVTQFGKPVTLSCSQTLNHNVMYWYQQKSSQAPKLLFHYYDKDFNNEADTPDNFQSRRPNTSFCFLDIRSPGLGDTAMYLCATSRDQLRGDQPQHFGDGTRLSIL.

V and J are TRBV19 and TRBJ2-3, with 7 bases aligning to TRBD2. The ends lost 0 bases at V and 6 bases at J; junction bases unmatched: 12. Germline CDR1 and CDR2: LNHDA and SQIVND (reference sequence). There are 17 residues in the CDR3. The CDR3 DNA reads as TGTGCCAGTAGTATAGAGGCGACTAGCTTTTTTTGGGATACGCAGTATTTT. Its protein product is CASSIEATSFFWDTQYF.

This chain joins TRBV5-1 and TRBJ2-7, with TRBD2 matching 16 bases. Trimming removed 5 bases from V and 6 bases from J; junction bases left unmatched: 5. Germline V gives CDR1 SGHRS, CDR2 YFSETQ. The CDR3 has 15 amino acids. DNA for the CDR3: TGCGCCAGCAGGGGACTAGCGGGGGGGCAAGGCGAGCAGTACTTC. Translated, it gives CASRGLAGGQGEQYF.